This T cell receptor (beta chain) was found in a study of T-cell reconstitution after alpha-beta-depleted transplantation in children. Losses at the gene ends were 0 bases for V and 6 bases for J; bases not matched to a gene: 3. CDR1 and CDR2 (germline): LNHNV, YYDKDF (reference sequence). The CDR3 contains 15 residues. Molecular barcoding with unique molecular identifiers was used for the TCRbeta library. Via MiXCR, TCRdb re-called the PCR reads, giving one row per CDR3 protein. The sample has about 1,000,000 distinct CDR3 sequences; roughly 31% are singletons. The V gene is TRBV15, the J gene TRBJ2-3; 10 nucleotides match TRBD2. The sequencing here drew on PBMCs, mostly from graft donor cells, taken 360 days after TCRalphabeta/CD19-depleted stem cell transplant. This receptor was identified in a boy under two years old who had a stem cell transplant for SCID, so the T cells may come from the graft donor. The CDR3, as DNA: TGTGCCACCAGCAGAGAAGCGGGGGGGCCCGATACGCAGTATTTT. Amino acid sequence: CATSREAGGPDTQYF.